In its sample, the clone carrying this T cell receptor beta chain was seen once. As yet, its antigen is unknown. Each subset's genomic DNA was shared equally among a number of immunoSEQ plates. Sequencing was performed with immunoSEQ multiplex PCR; in TCRdb, only in-frame clones are kept and a portion is missing. The sample consists of more than 1.2 million clones, about 98.5% of them appearing once. This record comes from a study of shared clonotypes between healthy human individuals. Across the whole study: Each donor contributed plates that comprised three CD4 naive, three CD4 memory, two CD8 naive and one CD8 memory.

General observations from the study: Expectations were that clonotype sharing among donors would be affected by sequencing depth. Sampling used blood alone; tissue repertoires probably differ.

CDR3 length: 16 residues. After removal of 6 bases from V and 2 bases from J, the junction contained 12 bases not matched to a gene. From germline, CDR1 is SGHTA and CDR2 FQGNSA. The chain has TRBV7-2 and TRBJ2-5; 7 positions match TRBD1. The sequence was obtained from a man aged 25 to 40 in good health. Sequencing input: naive CD4+ T cells sorted from blood. The subset is: CD45RA+ positively selected. CDR3 sequence: CASRRTGVPIQETQYF. The CDR3 DNA reads TGTGCCAGCAGGCGGACAGGAGTTCCCATACAAGAGACCCAGTACTTC.